The text below deals with one TCR beta chain. One end of the junction fails to match germline, which may point to a read error. Seattle's cohort entered during active infection and was followed longitudinally. The data were obtained in a study of blood T cell repertoires in COVID-19. Study context: Specimens from acute and convalescent COVID-19 originated in the United States, Italy and Spain. T cells, B-cell-depleted T cells, or PBMCs supplied cDNA or gDNA.

The method was immunoSEQ multiplex PCR; TCRdb's version includes in-frame clones alone and lacks a portion of them. The table shows nearly 110,000 clones, with 75% to 85% occurring only once. Germline lookup yields CDR1 LGHNA and CDR2 YNFKEQ. The CDR3 has 14 residues. This TCR came from a man at least 80 years old with COVID-19, enrolled during active disease. The chain joins TRBV4-2 to TRBJ1-1; the D is unclear. The sample was peripheral blood. In DNA, the CDR3 is TGTGCCAGCAACCAAGGGTATACGGACACTGAAGCTTTCTTT. It translates to CASNQGYTDTEAFF.